This T cell receptor (beta chain) comes out of a study of response to subunit inactivated influenza vaccine. The CDR3 length is 17 residues. V was shortened by 2 bases and J by 0 bases, with 14 bases between the two germline ends. Germline V gene data show CDR1 as SGHVS and CDR2 as FQNEAQ. This clonotype was observed at least ten times. TCRdb re-analysed the RT-PCR reads in MiXCR, keeping a single row per CDR3 protein. The sample consists of around 580,000 distinct CDR3 sequences, around 11% of them appearing once. The rearrangement uses TRBV7-8 and TRBJ1-5, with a tentative D call TRBD1 (5 bases). The receptor's source is a man in his fifties who received an inactivated influenza vaccine. Source: PBMCs from blood, taken on the day of vaccination. The CDR3, as DNA: TGTGCCAGCAGCTTACCCCCTAGGGGCGATAGCAATCAGCCCCAGCATTTT. Amino acids: CASSLPPRGDSNQPQHF.